This T cell receptor (beta chain) was captured in a study of blood T cell repertoires in COVID-19. Study-wide context: Acute and convalescent COVID-19 samples came from the United States, Italy and Spain.

J gave up 4 bases and V 5 bases, and 23 bases lay outside the gene matches. The CDR3 is 19 amino acids. CDR1 is SGHDT, CDR2 YYEEEE, per germline. In the original analysis: Amplifying reference gene primers gave estimates of nucleated cell counts. This table comes from immunoSEQ multiplex PCR, and its TCRdb copy is limited to in-frame clones, with some not included. That table gives V, J and clone size, and the DNA gave D and trimming. The profile shows about 98,000 clones, nearly 90% of them singletons. The V call is TRBV5-6, the J call TRBJ1-2; the match to TRBD1 covers 7 bases. Sequenced: peripheral blood. The receptor comes from a man in his forties or fifties with active COVID-19. The DNA for the CDR3 is TGTGCCAGCAGTCACCAGGGACAGACAAATCCGAGGGGTTTCTATGGCTACACCTTC. This translates into CASSHQGQTNPRGFYGYTF. Full variable domain (rest looked up from reference TRBV5-6 and TRBJ1-2): DAGVTQSPTHLIKTRGQQVTLRCSPKSGHDTVSWYQQALGQGPQFIFQYYEEEERQRGNFPDRFSGHQFPNYSSELNVNALLLGDSALYLCASSHQGQTNPRGFYGYTFGSGTRLTVV.